This entry lists 18 T cell receptor beta chains sequenced from one sample in a study of CD8 T cells in Susac syndrome. When the RNA was reverse transcribed, random hexamers were used with an input of about 0.5 to 1 ug. TCRdb re-called the immunoSEQ multiplex PCR reads with MiXCR, one entry per CDR3 protein. There are hundreds of thousands of distinct CDR3 sequences in the sample; roughly 85% occur only once, and around 0.11% lies in the top ten. The sample comprised CD8+ T cells from PBMCs. These receptors came from a human donor with multiple sclerosis.

The chain combines TRBV5-6 with TRBJ2-3, with D possibly TRBD2 on 6 matching bases. The CDR3 is made up of 13 amino acids. Trimming pared 4 bases from V and 4 bases from J, leaving 10 bases between. Germline values: CDR1 SGHDT, CDR2 YYEEEE. CDR3 protein: CASSPGVSDTQYF. CDR3 nucleotides: TGTGCCAGCAGCCCGGGAGTTTCAGATACGCAGTATTTT.

This clonotype was counted once. The chain recombines TRBV27 with TRBJ2-7; 9 bases agree with TRBD2. Per the germline V gene, CDR1 is MNHEY and CDR2 is SMNVEV (reference sequence). V dropped 5 bases and J dropped 3; count of bases not matched to a gene: 11. CDR3 length: 16 amino acids. The CDR3, as DNA: TGTGCCAGCAGTCAGAAGGGGGGACTAGCAATCTACGAGCAGTACTTC. Protein: CASSQKGGLAIYEQYF.

The chain employs TRBV7-3 and TRBJ2-1; TRBD2 is a possible D gene (5 bases). The germline gives CDR1 SGHTA, CDR2 FQGTGA. CDR3 size: 16 residues. V gave up 3 bases and J gave up 8 bases, with 20 bases separating them. The CDR3 spells CASSLATTTNRDEQFF. The CDR3, as DNA: TGTGCCAGCAGCTTGGCGACTACCACCAACCGGGATGAGCAGTTCTTC.

The CDR3 nucleotides read TGTGCCAGCAGCAAAATCCCTGGACTAGCGGGAGAATCCGGGGAGCTGTTTTTT. Residues: CASSKIPGLAGESGELFF. The rearrangement joins TRBV21-1 to TRBJ2-2; TRBD2 was called by the table and not checked on the DNA. TRBV21-1 is labeled a pseudogene. The CDR3 is 18 amino acids.

The V call is TRBV29-1, the J call TRBJ2-7; either TRBD1 or TRBD2 may supply D (6 bases each). The germline CDR1 and CDR2 sequences are SQVTM and ANQGSEA. The ends were cut back, 3 bases at V and 0 bases at J, with 18 bases in the middle. There are 16 residues in the CDR3. CDR3 loop: CSVDRVTGRTSYEQYF. CDR3 coding DNA: TGCAGCGTTGATAGGGTTACAGGGAGGACCTCCTACGAGCAGTACTTC.

CDR3: CASSSGRDTIYF. DNA of the CDR3: TGTGCCAGCAGCTCAGGGAGGGACACCATATATTTT. The chain combines TRBV7-9 with TRBJ1-3, with a tentative D call TRBD1 (5 bases). The ends were cut back, 4 bases at V and 8 bases at J, with 9 bases in the middle. The CDR3 is 12 residues long. Germline V lookup: CDR1 SEHNR, CDR2 FQNEAQ (reference sequence).

V usage is TRBV2 and J usage is TRBJ2-3; TRBD2 is a possible D gene (5 bases). Deletions cut 1 base from V and 6 bases from J, with 11 bases between. Germline CDR1 reads SNHLY; CDR2 reads FYNNEI. This CDR3 comprises 14 residues. CDR3 in amino acids: CASSEGLGADTQYF. The CDR3 DNA follows: TGTGCCAGCAGTGAAGGATTGGGAGCGGATACGCAGTATTTT. Combining the CDR3 with reference TRBV2 and TRBJ2-3 gives the whole variable domain EPEVTQTPSHQVTQMGQEVILRCVPISNHLYFYWYRQILGQKVEFLVSFYNNEISEKSEIFDDQFSVERPDGSNFTLKIRSTKLEDSAMYFCASSEGLGADTQYFGPGTRLTVL.

This clonotype was seen only once. The chain employs TRBV10-3 and TRBJ2-1; D not resolved. Between the trimmed V and J ends, which lost 8 bases and 4 bases, there was a span of 9 bases. Germline loops: CDR1 ENHRY, CDR2 SYGVKD. CDR3 length: 12 residues. The CDR3 DNA follows: TGTGCCATCGCCCCGGAGTACAATGAGCAGTTCTTC. It encodes CAIAPEYNEQFF.

The count of this clonotype is one. The genes are TRBV4-2 and TRBJ2-7; 7 positions match TRBD1. This CDR3 is 14 amino acids long. J was trimmed by 3 bases and V by 1 base; bases with no gene match: 3. The V gene's germline CDR1 is LGHNA and CDR2 YNFKEQ. The CDR3 DNA reads TGTGCCAGCAGCCAAGGGGGACAGTACTACGAGCAGTACTTC. Translated: CASSQGGQYYEQYF.

This clonotype was counted once. DNA of the CDR3: TGCGCCAGCAGCCCCCTAGGACAGGGGAGAGAAGCTTTCTTT. Its protein product is CASSPLGQGREAFF. The chain carries TRBV4-1 and TRBJ1-1; 9 bases align to TRBD1. Per the germline V gene, CDR1 is MGHRA and CDR2 is YSYEKL. V trimming: 4 bases; J trimming: 8 bases; junction bases outside the gene matches: 8. The CDR3 length is 14 residues.

The genes are TRBV6-1 and TRBJ2-5; D is unclear. The V gene's germline CDR1 is MNHNS and CDR2 SASEGT. The CDR3 consists of 16 residues. V dropped 4 bases and J dropped 1 base, with 16 bases sitting between them. CDR3 loop: CASSATPRPLQETQYF. The DNA of the CDR3 is TGTGCCAGCAGTGCAACCCCGCGCCCCCTCCAAGAGACCCAGTACTTC.

This clonotype has only one observation. V usage is TRBV3-1 and J usage is TRBJ1-2; weak D call: TRBD1 (5 bases). This CDR3 contains 13 residues. The germline gives CDR1 LGHDT, CDR2 YNNKEL (reference sequence). V lost 1 base and J 8 bases, leaving 11 bases between the germline ends. CDR3 DNA sequence: TGTGCCAGCAGCCAAGCAGAAGGGGAAGGCTACACCTTC. Protein: CASSQAEGEGYTF.

The rearrangement joins TRBV5-4 to TRBJ2-7; 7 nucleotides match TRBD2. Germline V CDR1 and CDR2: SGHNT, YYREEE (reference sequence). The junction had 8 bases not matched to a gene; V was cut back by 2 bases and J by 0 bases. There are 16 residues in the CDR3. The CDR3 protein is CASSFRERGSSYEQYF. In nucleotides, the CDR3 is TGTGCCAGCAGCTTCCGCGAGCGGGGTAGCTCCTACGAGCAGTACTTC.

The rearrangement links TRBV19 to TRBJ2-4; D might be TRBD2 (5 bases). Germline CDR1 reads LNHDA; CDR2 reads SQIVND (reference sequence). The CDR3 length is 15 residues. Deletions cut 1 base from V and 8 bases from J, with 15 bases between. The CDR3 spells CASSIGNPGADIQYF. CDR3 nucleotides: TGTGCCAGTAGTATAGGGAACCCAGGAGCGGACATTCAGTACTTC.

This chain uses TRBV2 with TRBJ1-2, with a possible D match to TRBD1 (5 bases). The V and J ends lost 7 bases and 2 bases respectively, with 8 bases between them. This CDR3 contains 12 residues. From germline, CDR1 is SNHLY and CDR2 FYNNEI. Here the CDR3 reads CASIRQNYGYTF. As DNA, the CDR3 is TGTGCCAGCATTAGACAGAACTATGGCTACACCTTC.

This sequence joins TRBV2 and TRBJ2-5; D unresolved. The CDR3 has 16 residues. The V and J ends lost 7 bases and 5 bases respectively, with 23 bases between them. The germline gives CDR1 SNHLY, CDR2 FYNNEI. CDR3 sequence: CASTKLTNPAQETQYF. CDR3 coding DNA: TGTGCCAGCACCAAATTGACCAATCCCGCCCAGGAGACCCAGTACTTC.

Comment on this clonotype: One junction end disagrees with the germline gene, perhaps due to a read error. This sequence joins TRBV7-7 and TRBJ2-5; D unresolved. The CDR3 totals 12 residues. The V gene's germline CDR1 is SSHAT and CDR2 FNYEAQ (reference sequence). The CDR3 sequence is CASSPIEETQYF. Here the CDR3 DNA reads TGTGCTAGCAGCCCAATCGAAGAGACCCAGTACTTC. Full variable domain (missing parts from reference TRBV7-7 and TRBJ2-5): GAGVSQSPRYKVTKRGQDVTLRCDPISSHATLYWYQQALGQGPEFLTYFNYEAQPDKSGLPSDRFSAERPEGSISTLTIQRTEQRDSAMYRCASSPIEETQYFGPGTRLLVL.

The sample holds a few counts of this clonotype. The chain has TRBV27 and TRBJ2-7; 9 nucleotides line up with TRBD1. Germline V gene sequence: CDR1 MNHEY, CDR2 SMNVEV (reference sequence). V was clipped by 6 bases and J by 2 bases; unmatched bases: 11. This CDR3 comprises 16 residues. The CDR3 bases are TGTGCCAGCAGCAATATCGGGACAGGGCATACCTACGAGCAGTACTTC. Protein sequence: CASSNIGTGHTYEQYF.